This T cell receptor beta chain was profiled in a study of CD8+CD57+ T cells in acquired aplastic anemia. About the research overall: CD4+ and CD8+ cells, once sorted, gave DNA averaging approximately 3.4 ug.

In germline, CDR1 is MRHNA, CDR2 SNTAGT. The ends lost 4 bases at V and 4 bases at J; junction bases unmatched: 5. The CDR3 extends over 16 amino acids. CD8+CD57+ cell expansion, shown by flow cytometry, had occurred in the patients selected for sequencing. Comments on this clonotype: What it binds is not known.

Study findings and constraints: Patients and controls shared over 25 CD8+ CDR3 sequences, which appeared highly expressed in patients and within their immunodominant clones.

It was genomic DNA that served as the template for profiling TCR beta VDJ and CDR3. TCRdb fed the reads into MiXCR, producing one record per CDR3 protein. The repertoire has 170,000 or so distinct CDR3 sequences, around half of them found once; the top ten carry roughly 29%. The clonotype was recovered from a human donor with aplastic anemia. Sequenced sample: sorted CD4+, CD8+, or CD8+CD57+ T cells (not recorded which) from PBMCs. The chain is built from TRBV6-4 and TRBJ2-1; 12 bases fit TRBD2. The DNA of the CDR3 is TGTGCCAGCAGTGGCTGGACTAGCGGGACTTACAATGAGCAGTTCTTC. It codes for CASSGWTSGTYNEQFF.